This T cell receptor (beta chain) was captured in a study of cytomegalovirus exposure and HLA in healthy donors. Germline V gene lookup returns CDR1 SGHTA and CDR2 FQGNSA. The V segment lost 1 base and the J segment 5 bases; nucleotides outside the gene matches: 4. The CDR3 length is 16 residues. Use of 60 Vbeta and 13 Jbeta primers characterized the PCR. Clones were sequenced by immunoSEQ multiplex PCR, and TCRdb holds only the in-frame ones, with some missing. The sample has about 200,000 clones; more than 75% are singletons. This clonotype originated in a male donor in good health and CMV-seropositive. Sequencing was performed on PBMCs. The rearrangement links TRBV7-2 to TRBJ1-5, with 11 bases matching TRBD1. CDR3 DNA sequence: TGTGCCAGCAGCTTAGAGGGGACAGGGGGGCATCAGCCCCAGCATTTT. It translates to CASSLEGTGGHQPQHF.